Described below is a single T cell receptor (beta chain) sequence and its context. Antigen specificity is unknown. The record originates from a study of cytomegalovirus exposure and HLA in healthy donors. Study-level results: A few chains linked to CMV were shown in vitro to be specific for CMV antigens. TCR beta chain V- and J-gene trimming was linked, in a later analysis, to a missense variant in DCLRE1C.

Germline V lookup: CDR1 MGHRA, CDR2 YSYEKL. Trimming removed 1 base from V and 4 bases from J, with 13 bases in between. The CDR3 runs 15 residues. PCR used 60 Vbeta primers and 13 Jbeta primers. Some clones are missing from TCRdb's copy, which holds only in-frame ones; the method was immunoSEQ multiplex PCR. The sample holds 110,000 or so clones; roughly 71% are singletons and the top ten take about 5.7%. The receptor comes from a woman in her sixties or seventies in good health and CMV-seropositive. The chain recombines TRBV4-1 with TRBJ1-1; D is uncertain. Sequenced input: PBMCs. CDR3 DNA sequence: TGCGCCAGCAGCCAAGCGGGGTCGGCAGGCACTGAAGCTTTCTTT. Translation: CASSQAGSAGTEAFF.